Listed here is a single T cell receptor beta chain. The data originate from a study of CDR3 diversity in severe acne. TCRdb re-analysed the PCR reads in MiXCR, keeping a single row per CDR3 protein. This sample has over 85,000 distinct CDR3 sequences, with roughly half found just once. V lost 8 bases and J lost 4, with 12 bases in between. Per germline, CDR1 DFQATT and CDR2 SNEGSKA (reference sequence). The CDR3 extends over 12 amino acids. The V gene is TRBV20-1, the J gene TRBJ2-1; D is perhaps TRBD1 (5 bases). Sequencing was done on a sample of blood. The clonotype comes from a male donor with acne. CDR3 in DNA: TGCAGTCCGCGACAGCTTTACAATGAGCAGTTCTTC. Protein: CSPRQLYNEQFF.